The source of this T cell receptor beta chain is a study of T cell repertoires in cytomegalovirus infection. Study background: Both a matching HLA type and CMV infection were indicated by public TCR beta signatures. The study's findings and limits: It was HLA-C-restricted CMV-specific TCR beta clonotypes that dominated the response ex vivo. Carriers of CMV and the relevant HLA type were discriminated by public TCR beta frequency.

TCRdb redid the calling of the reads with MiXCR, one entry per CDR3 protein. The sample includes 200,000 to 250,000 distinct CDR3 sequences, roughly 23% seen only once; the top ten take approximately 18%. With regard to this clonotype: The target antigen is unknown.

The sample comprised CD8+ T cells from PBMCs. This TCR was recovered from a human donor in good health (CMV status not recorded). Some clones in this sample may be carry-over from other donors' samples.

CDR3 in amino acids: CSVEYPRVFGQGEVNTEAFF. Written as DNA, the CDR3 is TGCAGCGTTGAGTACCCCCGGGTCTTCGGACAGGGGGAAGTGAACACTGAAGCTTTCTTT. The chain uses TRBV29-1 and TRBJ1-1, with 10 bases matching TRBD1. The CDR3 extends over 20 amino acids. The ends lost 3 bases at V and 0 bases at J; junction bases unmatched: 19. Per germline, CDR1 SQVTM and CDR2 ANQGSEA.